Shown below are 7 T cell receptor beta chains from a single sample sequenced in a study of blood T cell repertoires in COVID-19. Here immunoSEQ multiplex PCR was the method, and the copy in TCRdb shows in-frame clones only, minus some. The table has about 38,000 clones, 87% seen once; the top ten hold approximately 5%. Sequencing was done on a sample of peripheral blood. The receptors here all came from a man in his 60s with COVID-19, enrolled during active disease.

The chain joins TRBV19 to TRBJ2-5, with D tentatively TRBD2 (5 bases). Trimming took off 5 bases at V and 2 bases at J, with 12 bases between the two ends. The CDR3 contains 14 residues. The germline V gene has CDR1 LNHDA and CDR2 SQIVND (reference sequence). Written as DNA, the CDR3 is TGTGCCAGTAGTCCCAGACTACCTCAAGAGACCCAGTACTTC. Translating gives CASSPRLPQETQYF.

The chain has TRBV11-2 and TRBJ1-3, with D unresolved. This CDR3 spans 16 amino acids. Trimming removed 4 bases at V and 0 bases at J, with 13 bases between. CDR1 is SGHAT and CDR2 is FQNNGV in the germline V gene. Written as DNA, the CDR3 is TGTGCCAGCAGCTATGCATCAGGTAGCTCTGGAAACACCATATATTTT. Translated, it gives CASSYASGSSGNTIYF.

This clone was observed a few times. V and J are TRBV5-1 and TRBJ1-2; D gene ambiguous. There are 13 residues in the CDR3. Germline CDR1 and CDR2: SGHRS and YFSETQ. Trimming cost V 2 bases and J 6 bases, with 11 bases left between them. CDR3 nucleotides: TGCGCCAGCAGCTTTATCCTGGGAGATGGCTACACCTTC. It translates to CASSFILGDGYTF.

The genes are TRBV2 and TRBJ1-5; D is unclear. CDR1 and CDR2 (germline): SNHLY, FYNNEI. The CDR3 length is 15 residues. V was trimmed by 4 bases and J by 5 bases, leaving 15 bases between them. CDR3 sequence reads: CASSGIRGGDQPQHF. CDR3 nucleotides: TGTGCCAGCAGTGGGATCCGGGGAGGCGATCAGCCCCAGCATTTT.

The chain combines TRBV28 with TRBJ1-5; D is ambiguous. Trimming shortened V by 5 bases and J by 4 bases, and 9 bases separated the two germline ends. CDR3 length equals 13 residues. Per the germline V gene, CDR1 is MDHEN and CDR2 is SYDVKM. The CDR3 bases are TGTGCCAGCAGTCCCCCCGGGAATCAGCCCCAGCATTTT. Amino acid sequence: CASSPPGNQPQHF.

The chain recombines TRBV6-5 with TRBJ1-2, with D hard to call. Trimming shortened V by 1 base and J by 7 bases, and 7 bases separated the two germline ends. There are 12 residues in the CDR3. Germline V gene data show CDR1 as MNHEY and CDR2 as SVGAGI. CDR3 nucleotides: TGTGCCAGCAGTTACTACGGAGGTGGCTACACCTTC. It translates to CASSYYGGGYTF.

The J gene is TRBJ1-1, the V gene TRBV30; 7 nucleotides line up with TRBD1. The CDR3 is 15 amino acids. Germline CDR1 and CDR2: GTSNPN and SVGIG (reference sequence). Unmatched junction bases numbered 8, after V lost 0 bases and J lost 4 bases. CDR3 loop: CAWSVRKGAATEAFF. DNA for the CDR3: TGTGCCTGGAGTGTACGGAAGGGGGCGGCCACTGAAGCTTTCTTT.